The text below deals with one T cell receptor (beta chain). The CDR3 totals 21 residues. V dropped 0 bases and J dropped 5; count of bases not matched to a gene: 19. CDR1 LGHNA and CDR2 YSLEER come from the germline V gene. The data were obtained in a study of T cell changes during pregnancy in multiple sclerosis. Clones were read by immunoSEQ multiplex PCR, and TCRdb kept only the in-frame ones, dropping some. The sample holds almost 55,000 clones, 90% seen once. The origin of this receptor is a female donor with multiple sclerosis, enrolled in a pregnancy study. This chain links TRBV4-3 with TRBJ2-3, with TRBD2 identical over 11 bases. Sequencing used CD8+ T cells from peripheral blood mononuclear cells, obtained before pregnancy. This CDR3 reads CASSQDLPSGGITTGKDTQYF. The CDR3 coding sequence is TGCGCCAGCAGCCAAGATCTGCCTAGCGGGGGGATAACCACGGGGAAAGATACGCAGTATTTT.